A single count supports the clone carrying this T cell receptor beta chain. Its matching antigen is unknown. These data belong to a study of T cell responses to AZD1222 COVID-19 vaccine. V dropped 2 bases and J dropped 2 bases, with 8 bases sitting between them. Germline-derived CDR1 and CDR2 are SGDLS and YYNGEE. The CDR3 runs 14 residues. Whole-study results and caveats: Reports say nearly half of spike-specific TCRs go after unmutated variant regions.

Measured with immunoSEQ multiplex PCR; TCRdb has only the in-frame clones, and not every one. The sample records some 120,000 clones, roughly 90% being singletons. This sequence was found in an adult in good health. The material sequenced was peripheral blood, taken on day 0 of AZD1222 vaccination. This chain uses TRBV9 with TRBJ1-5; D unclear. CDR3: CASSVSGGNQPQHF. In DNA, the CDR3 is TGTGCCAGCAGCGTGAGTGGAGGCAATCAGCCCCAGCATTTT.